Here is one T cell receptor beta chain with its context. Its antigen remains unknown. The assay was immunoSEQ multiplex PCR, and TCRdb's table has in-frame clones only and misses some. The sample carries more than 150,000 clones, approximately 89% recorded once. The data were taken from a study of T cell responses to AZD1222 COVID-19 vaccine. The wider study: Both about-4-week and about-12-week second-dose recipients were combined. Study outcomes and limitations: Nearly half of spike-specific TCRs reportedly target unmutated variant regions. Only six individuals given AZD1222 were seropositive at baseline. Clonal diversity may have been underestimated, and the donors were mostly white British, with more females than males.

Looked up from germline, CDR1 is MGHDK and CDR2 is SYGVNS. This CDR3 comprises 14 residues. V lost 6 bases and J lost 7, with 15 bases in between. The chain couples TRBV25-1 to TRBJ1-4; D perhaps matches TRBD1 (5 bases). The sequenced sample was peripheral blood, obtained on day 0 of AZD1222 vaccination. The sequence was obtained from an adult in good health. CDR3 nucleotides: TGTGCCAGCAGGGACACCTTCTCGACTGAAAAACTGTTTTTT. Amino acid sequence: CASRDTFSTEKLFF.